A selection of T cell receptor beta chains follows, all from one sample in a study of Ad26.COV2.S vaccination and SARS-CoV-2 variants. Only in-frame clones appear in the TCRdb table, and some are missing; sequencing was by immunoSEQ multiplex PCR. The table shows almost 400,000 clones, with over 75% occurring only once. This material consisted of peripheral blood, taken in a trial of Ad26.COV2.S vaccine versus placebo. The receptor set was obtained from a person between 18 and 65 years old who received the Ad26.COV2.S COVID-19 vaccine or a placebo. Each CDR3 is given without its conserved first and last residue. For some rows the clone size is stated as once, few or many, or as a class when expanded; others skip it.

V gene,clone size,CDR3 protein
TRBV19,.,AISRDRDTEAF
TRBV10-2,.,ASSETDTQY
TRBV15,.,ATSRDPRGEGYT
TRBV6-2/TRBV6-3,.,ASSYLGSQPQH
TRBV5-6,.,ASSLVDRPNTEAF
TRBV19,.,ASSNRGPSTDTQY
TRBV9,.,ASSVSGSSYNEQF
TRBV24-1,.,ATSDFNEQF
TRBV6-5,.,ASRGSPTDTQY
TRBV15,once,ATSRGGQSGNEKLF
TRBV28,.,ASSLGTGGSQPQH
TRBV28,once,ASSRTGELF
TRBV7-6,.,ASSSTRELKETQY
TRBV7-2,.,ASSSGQGTGELF
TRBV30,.,AWRRLAGSCEQY
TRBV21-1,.,ASSNGDRLNSPLH
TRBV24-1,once,ATSDAIASGRPTTGELF
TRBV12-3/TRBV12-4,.,ASSLWVGNEQF
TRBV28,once,ASSLRDRVY
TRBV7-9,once,ASSWGYEQY
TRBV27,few,ASRDREGSYNEQF
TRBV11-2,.,ASSLGPWGGYT
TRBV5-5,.,ASSLEGAGQPQH
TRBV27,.,ASWREPGNYNEQF
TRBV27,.,ASSLVGGAHEKLF
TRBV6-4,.,ASSDGRRYEQY
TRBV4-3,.,ASSRAGGDATGELF
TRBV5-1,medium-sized,ASSLVSANTGELF
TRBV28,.,ASSSTGGITEAF
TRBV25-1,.,ASIGQGTDYEQY
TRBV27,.,ASSLYSDTPLGGYT
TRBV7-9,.,ASSSGGLGQY
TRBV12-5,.,ASGLVTGMTQY
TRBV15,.,ATSRELAGVSYEQY
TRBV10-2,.,ASSTGTSDQETQY
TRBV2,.,ASNEWSGPGLAGPTGELF
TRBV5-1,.,ASSLEGSGYNEQF
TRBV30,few,AWSALGGSYGYT
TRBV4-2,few,ASSQETSGSSYEQY
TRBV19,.,ASSHRYQPQH
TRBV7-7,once,ASSLAFTADTGELF
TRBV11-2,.,ASSLGYTVIYEQY